This T cell receptor (beta chain) was sequenced in a study of regulatory and conventional T cells in breast cancer. V gave up 4 bases and J gave up 0 bases, with 16 bases separating them. CDR1 is KGHSH and CDR2 is LQKENI in the germline V gene. This CDR3 is 17 amino acids long. This clonotype was picked up a small number of times. TCRdb redid the calling of the PCR reads with MiXCR, one entry per CDR3 protein. The table records fewer than 20,000 distinct CDR3 sequences, 32% of them present only once. The sequence derives from a female donor in good health. Specimen: conventional T cells from blood. This rearrangement joins TRBV18 to TRBJ1-5, with unresolved D. In DNA, the CDR3 is TGTGCCAGCTCACAGAGTACCCAGGCTTATAGCAATCAGCCCCAGCATTTT. It encodes CASSQSTQAYSNQPQHF.